This is a list of T cell receptor beta chains from one sample in a study of shared clonotypes between healthy human individuals. Here immunoSEQ multiplex PCR was the method, and the copy in TCRdb shows in-frame clones only, minus some. Counted here are almost 750,000 clones, 72% occurring once; the ten biggest clones make up over 1.5%. The material sequenced was memory CD4+ T cells sorted from blood. The receptor set was obtained from a woman aged 25 to 39 in good health. CDR3s include the opening cysteine and the closing phenylalanine or tryptophan. A D gene is named only where the DNA matches it firmly. Expanded clones get a size class; other rows say once, few or many, or leave the size out.

J | size | V | D | DNA | CDR3
TRBJ2-7 | . | TRBV10-1 | TRBD2 | TGCGCCAGCTCCCCCCATACGAGACTAGCGGGAGAGGGGTCCTACGAGCAGTACTTC | CASSPHTRLAGEGSYEQYF
TRBJ2-5 | . | TRBV27 | . | TGTGCCAGCAGTAAGGGGGAGACCCAGTACTTC | CASSKGETQYF
TRBJ2-1 | . | TRBV19 | TRBD1 | TGTGCCAGTAGTTACAGGGGGACGACCACGGGGACAAACAATGAGCAGTTCTTC | CASSYRGTTTGTNNEQFF
TRBJ1-1 | . | TRBV29-1 | . | TGCAGCGTTGGGGGCAGAACTAACACTGAAGCTTTCTTT | CSVGGRTNTEAFF
TRBJ1-5 | . | TRBV7-8 | . | TGTGCCAGCAGCTTAGAGACAGTAAGCAATCAGCCCCAGCATTTT | CASSLETVSNQPQHF
TRBJ2-7 | . | TRBV28 | . | TGTGCCAGCAGCTTAAGCGGCAGAGGGTACGAGCAGTACTTC | CASSLSGRGYEQYF
TRBJ2-2 | . | TRBV11-2 | . | TGTGCCAGCAGCTTGGATCCTGCCGGCGGGGAGCTGTTTTTT | CASSLDPAGGELFF
TRBJ1-1 | . | TRBV11-3 | . | TGTGCCAGCAGCTCCCGTGTCGGTAAGAACACTGAAGCTTTCTTT | CASSSRVGKNTEAFF
TRBJ2-7 | few | TRBV18 | . | TGTGCCAGCTCACCGGTATCCCGCGACGAGCAGTACTTC | CASSPVSRDEQYF
TRBJ2-7 | . | TRBV6-6 | . | TGTGCCAGCAGCCCAGGGGTTGAGCAGTACTTC | CASSPGVEQYF
TRBJ2-1 | . | TRBV10-1 | TRBD1 | TGCGCCAGCAGCGCCGAACAGGGGAATGAGCAGTTCTTC | CASSAEQGNEQFF
TRBJ2-5 | few | TRBV4-1 | TRBD1 | TGCGCCAGCAGCCAAGCGACAGGGTTCGAGACCCAGTACTTC | CASSQATGFETQYF
TRBJ1-5 | once | TRBV28 | . | TGTGCCAGCAGTTTATGGTCAGGGAGCAATCAGCCCCAGCATTTT | CASSLWSGSNQPQHF
TRBJ2-1 | . | TRBV16 | TRBD2 | TGTGCCAGCAGCCAAAGTCTGGGACTAGCGGGAAGTGAGCAGTTCTTC | CASSQSLGLAGSEQFF
TRBJ1-4 | . | TRBV5-4 | . | TGTGCCAGTCAAGTTAGGGCCGATAATGAAAAACTGTTTTTT | CASQVRADNEKLFF
TRBJ1-2 | . | TRBV27 | . | TGTGCCAGCAGTTTATCGACAGGCGTCTATGGCTACACCTTC | CASSLSTGVYGYTF
TRBJ2-7 | once | TRBV5-4 | TRBD2 | TGTGCCAGCAGCTTGGGGACTAGCGGACACTACGAGCAGTACTTC | CASSLGTSGHYEQYF
TRBJ2-5 | few | TRBV10-2 | TRBD2 | TGCGCCAGCAGTCGGACTAGCGCTTTCCAAGAGACCCAGTACTTC | CASSRTSAFQETQYF
TRBJ1-2 | few | TRBV7-8 | . | TGTGCCAGCAGCCCCAGCGGGGGCGAGGTTCGGACCTTC | CASSPSGGEVRTF
TRBJ2-7 | . | TRBV2 | TRBD2 | TGTGCCAGCACTCCACTAAGGGCTAGCGGGACTCGCTACGAGCAGTACTTC | CASTPLRASGTRYEQYF
TRBJ1-2 | . | TRBV7-9 | . | TGTGCCAGCAGCCCGAGGGGCGCGGCGGTCTATGGCTACACCTTC | CASSPRGAAVYGYTF
TRBJ1-5 | . | TRBV28 | TRBD1 | TGTGCCAGCAGTGAACCGGGACAGGGGCAACTGCAGCCCCAGCATTTT | CASSEPGQGQLQPQHF
TRBJ2-2 | . | TRBV10-2 | TRBD2 | TGCGCCAGCATTTCAGCGGGAGCCGACGGGGAGCTGTTTTTT | CASISAGADGELFF
TRBJ2-3 | . | TRBV11-2 | TRBD1 | TGTGCCAGCAGCACCAGGACAGGGACCCAGTATTTT | CASSTRTGTQYF
TRBJ1-3 | . | TRBV9 | . | TGTGCCAGCAGCGTAGCTGGGTTCTCTGGAAACACCATATATTTT | CASSVAGFSGNTIYF
TRBJ1-4 | . | TRBV20-1 | . | TGCAGTGCTAGGGCCCTGACAGGACTGTTTTTT | CSARALTGLFF
TRBJ2-1 | many | TRBV5-1 | . | TGCGCCAGCAGCTCGAACGAACTAGTGGGGCAGTTCTTC | CASSSNELVGQFF
TRBJ2-7 | once | TRBV5-1 | . | TGCGCCAGCAGCCCCTCGCCTGGTAGCGGACCCTACGAGCAGTACTTC | CASSPSPGSGPYEQYF
TRBJ2-3 | . | TRBV28 | . | TGTGCCAGCAGTTTGCCAGGGTTCACAGATACGCAGTATTTT | CASSLPGFTDTQYF
TRBJ2-1 | . | TRBV5-6 | . | TGTGCCAGCAGCTTAAATAGCGGCATAAATCTTTATGAGCAGTTCTTC | CASSLNSGINLYEQFF
TRBJ1-5 | few | TRBV19 | . | TGTGCCAGTAGTCAAGGGCGGAATCAGCCCCAGCATTTT | CASSQGRNQPQHF
TRBJ2-5 | medium-sized | TRBV29-1 | TRBD2 | TGCAGCGTTGACCAACAGGAGACCGGGACTACTGAGACCCAGTACTTC | CSVDQQETGTTETQYF
TRBJ2-4 | once | TRBV29-1 | TRBD1 | TGCAGCGTAACCGAACCCGGGACAGGGTCACGGAACATTCAGTACTTC | CSVTEPGTGSRNIQYF
TRBJ2-2 | . | TRBV4-2 | TRBD2 | TGTGCCAGCAGCCAAGCGGCTAGCGGGAGAGCTGGGGAGCTGTTTTTT | CASSQAASGRAGELFF
TRBJ2-1 | many | TRBV28 | TRBD2 | TGTGCCAGCAGCTCTAGCGGGTATTCCTACAATGAGCAGTTCTTC | CASSSSGYSYNEQFF
TRBJ2-2 | few | TRBV28 | TRBD2 | TGTGCCAGCAGAAGAGGCGGGAGGACCTCCGGGGAGCTGTTTTTT | CASRRGGRTSGELFF
TRBJ2-7 | once | TRBV7-9 | TRBD2 | TGTGCCAGCAGCTCCCCGGGACTAGACGAGCAGTACTTC | CASSSPGLDEQYF
TRBJ2-7 | . | TRBV7-8 | . | TGTGCCAGCAGCTTAAACCTAGGTCGGGACGAGCAGTACTTC | CASSLNLGRDEQYF
TRBJ2-1 | . | TRBV5-1 | . | TGCGCCAGCAGGGACTACAATGAGCAGTTCTTC | CASRDYNEQFF
TRBJ2-7 | few | TRBV14 | . | TGTGCCGGGGGACAAAGCCCCTACGAGCAGTACTTC | CAGGQSPYEQYF
TRBJ1-1 | . | TRBV18 | . | TGTGCCAGCTCACCACTGAATGCGAGGGCTGAAGCTTTCTTT | CASSPLNARAEAFF
TRBJ1-1 | few | TRBV19 | . | TGTGCCAGTGTTAACCTTCTTCCGAACACTGAAGCTTTCTTT | CASVNLLPNTEAFF
TRBJ2-7 | . | TRBV5-1 | TRBD2 | TGCGCCAGCAGCTTCCCTACTAGCGGGAACGACTTC | CASSFPTSGNDF
TRBJ2-1 | . | TRBV7-6 | TRBD2 | TGTGCCAGCAGCCCCGGGGGCGGGAGGGCTCGAAATGAGCAGTTCTTC | CASSPGGGRARNEQFF
TRBJ2-3 | . | TRBV6-1 | . | TGTGCCAGCAGTGGAAGGTGGACCTCTAGGGGAGATACGCAGTATTTT | CASSGRWTSRGDTQYF
TRBJ2-1 | . | TRBV7-9 | . | TGTGCCAGCAGCTTAGATAGGCGGGGAAGACACAATGAGCAGTTCTTC | CASSLDRRGRHNEQFF